The rows below give T cell receptor beta chains drawn from one sample of a study of siplizumab effects on memory and regulatory T cells. The assay was immunoSEQ multiplex PCR, and TCRdb's table has in-frame clones only and misses some. This table has some 40,000 clones, 80% to 90% appearing once. The sequencing input was naive CD4+ T cells sorted from blood. Receptor source: a human donor in good health. Each CDR3 is given with its conserved first and last residue. The order of the fields is D gene, J gene, V gene, clone size, CDR3 DNA, CDR3 protein. D genes are given only for firm matches. Size is omitted from some rows. Given values are once, few, many or a class for expanded clones.

>.|TRBJ1-1|TRBV12-5|few
TGTGCTAGTGGTTTGGTACCCAGGGAAGCTTTCTTT
CASGLVPREAFF
>.|TRBJ1-1|TRBV5-4|.
TGTGCCAGCAGCTTTTTAATGGGCCGGAACACTGAAGCTTTCTTT
CASSFLMGRNTEAFF
>.|TRBJ2-5|TRBV4-2|.
TGTGCCAGCAGCCAATCCTCTTCTTACCAAGAGACCCAGTACTTC
CASSQSSSYQETQYF
>.|TRBJ1-1|TRBV21-1|.
TGTGCCAGCATCGAGAGGTACAGAGAAATTTGGAACACTGAAGCTTTCTTT
CASIERYREIWNTEAFF
>TRBD1|TRBJ2-7|TRBV7-9|once
TGTGCCAGCAGCCTAGGACAGGGTGGTTCCTACGAGCAGTACTTC
CASSLGQGGSYEQYF
>.|TRBJ1-1|TRBV5-1|.
TGCGCCAGCAGCTTCCGTTCGAACACTGAAGCTTTCTTT
CASSFRSNTEAFF
>TRBD2|TRBJ2-1|TRBV10-1|.
TGCGCCAGTTCGATAGCGGGAGCCGGGGCTGGCAATGAGCAGTTCTTC
CASSIAGAGAGNEQFF
>.|TRBJ1-1|TRBV6-6|.
TGTGCCAGCAGACGGTGGGGGAACACTGAAGCTTTCTTT
CASRRWGNTEAFF
>.|TRBJ2-3|TRBV5-1|.
TGCGCCAGCAGCCCCCAAAGACCTAGCACAGATACGCAGTATTTT
CASSPQRPSTDTQYF
>.|TRBJ2-1|TRBV5-1|.
TGCGCCAGCAGCTTACAGGGTTTGGGCAATGAGCAGTTCTTC
CASSLQGLGNEQFF
>.|TRBJ2-7|TRBV15|.
TGTGCCACCAGCAGAGGGGGGTACGAGCAGTACTTC
CATSRGGYEQYF
>TRBD2|TRBJ2-1|TRBV20-1|.
TGCAGTGCCGAAGGAGCGGGGGCCAAGTTCTTC
CSAEGAGAKFF
>TRBD1|TRBJ2-7|TRBV6-1|.
TGTGCCAGCAGGTCACGGGACAGGGGGTACGAGCAGTACTTC
CASRSRDRGYEQYF
>.|TRBJ1-1|TRBV6-1|once
TGTGCCAGCAGTGGGCGTTGGCAGCTTAACACTGAAGCTTTCTTT
CASSGRWQLNTEAFF
>.|TRBJ1-6|TRBV9|.
TGTGCCAGCAGCGTAGGTCCTGCCTACTATAATTCACCCCTCCACTTT
CASSVGPAYYNSPLHF
>.|TRBJ2-1|TRBV5-1|.
TGCGCCAGCAGCTTGCAGGGAAACAATGAGCAGTTCTTC
CASSLQGNNEQFF
>TRBD2|TRBJ2-1|TRBV6-1|.
TGTGCCAGCAGTAAGGGACTAGTTGGGTATGAGCAGTTCTTC
CASSKGLVGYEQFF
>.|TRBJ1-2|TRBV6-5|.
TGTGCCAGCAGCCGGGGAGGGTACTATGGCTACACCTTC
CASSRGGYYGYTF
>.|TRBJ2-4|TRBV6-7|.
TGTGCCAGCAGTCCGATACAGGGAGACATTCAGTACTTC
CASSPIQGDIQYF
>.|TRBJ2-1|TRBV6-5|.
TGTGCCACCCGCCGGAGCTCCTACAATGAGCAGTTCTTC
CATRRSSYNEQFF
>.|TRBJ1-3|TRBV5-1|.
TGCGCCAGCAGCTCTGGACAGACCTCTGGAAACACCATATATTTT
CASSSGQTSGNTIYF
>.|TRBJ1-4|TRBV7-9|.
TGTGCCAGCAGCTTTGGCGATTGGGAAAAACTGTTTTTT
CASSFGDWEKLFF
>.|TRBJ2-1|TRBV5-1|.
TGCGCCAGCGGTGATGTCGGGGGCTCCAATGAGCAGTTCTTC
CASGDVGGSNEQFF
>.|TRBJ2-7|TRBV2|.
TGTGCCAGCAGTGCAAACTACGAGCAGTACTTC
CASSANYEQYF
>.|TRBJ2-6|TRBV28|.
TGTGCCAGCCGTCCTGCGGGCTCCTCTGGGGCCAACGTCCTGACTTTC
CASRPAGSSGANVLTF
>.|TRBJ1-5|TRBV29-1|few
TGCAGCGTTGAAGAGGGGGCAGGTCAGCCCCAGCATTTT
CSVEEGAGQPQHF
>.|TRBJ1-5|TRBV19|few
TGTGCCAGTAGTATTGATGGGGGTTTACAGCCCCAGCATTTT
CASSIDGGLQPQHF
>TRBD1|TRBJ2-7|TRBV9|once
TGTGCCAGCAGCTCCACGGGACAGCCCTACGAGCAGTACTTC
CASSSTGQPYEQYF
>.|TRBJ2-1|TRBV5-4|few
TGTGCCAGCAGCTCGAGGACTACGGGCAATGAGCAGTTCTTC
CASSSRTTGNEQFF
>TRBD1|TRBJ1-6|TRBV18|.
TGTGCCAGCTCCCCAGGACAGGGGCCTTCACCCCTCCACTTT
CASSPGQGPSPLHF
>.|TRBJ2-2|TRBV5-1|.
TGCGCCAGCAGCTTTTCGCTATTGGGCGCCGGGGAGCTGTTTTTT
CASSFSLLGAGELFF
>.|TRBJ1-5|TRBV18|.
TGTGCCAGCTCAGATTCCCCGGGTCAGCCCCAGCATTTT
CASSDSPGQPQHF
>.|TRBJ2-1|TRBV10-3|.
TGTGCCATCAGTGAGGGGGTTGGGGGCGGTCAACAGTTCTTC
CAISEGVGGGQQFF
>.|TRBJ1-3|TRBV18|.
TGTGCCAGCTCACCACTTTCCTACAGGGAGTGGACTGGAAACACCATATATTTT
CASSPLSYREWTGNTIYF
>TRBD1|TRBJ1-2|TRBV6-6|.
TGTGCCAGCAGCCTTATCCGGGACAGCTTCTATGGCTACACCTTC
CASSLIRDSFYGYTF
>.|TRBJ1-5|TRBV9|few
TGTGCCAGCAGCGTAGGAGTAGATCAGCCCCAGCATTTT
CASSVGVDQPQHF
>.|TRBJ2-3|TRBV6-1|.
TGTGCCAGCAGTGAAGTCCCTACTAGCACAGATACGCAGTATTTT
CASSEVPTSTDTQYF
>.|TRBJ1-2|TRBV19|.
TGTGCCAGTAGTATGACCGGGAACTATGGCTACACCTTC
CASSMTGNYGYTF
>TRBD2|TRBJ2-1|TRBV4-2|.
TGTGCCAGCAGCCAGGACGGCAGCGGGGGGGCCGGCTACAATGAGCAGTTCTTC
CASSQDGSGGAGYNEQFF
>TRBD1|TRBJ2-7|TRBV2|.
TGTGCCAGCAGTGAAGGCCCAGGGGGCCAACGTGGCGAGCAGTACTTC
CASSEGPGGQRGEQYF
>TRBD2|TRBJ2-1|TRBV2|.
TGTGCCAGCAGAGGGACTAGCGGGGGGGAGTTCTTC
CASRGTSGGEFF
>.|TRBJ1-2|TRBV4-1|few
TGCGCCAGCAGCCCAGTTTGGGCAGTGACCCGTTATGGCTACACCTTC
CASSPVWAVTRYGYTF
>TRBD2|TRBJ2-7|TRBV6-5|once
TGTGCCAGCAGTTACTCCTCGGGGACTACCTACGAGCAGTACTTC
CASSYSSGTTYEQYF
>.|TRBJ1-3|TRBV13|.
TGTGCCAGCAGCTTAGGCTTACAGGGTTCGGTGAACACCATATATTTT
CASSLGLQGSVNTIYF
>TRBD1|TRBJ2-7|TRBV27|.
TGTGCCAGCAGTACTTATGGATGGGACAGGGTCGAGCAGTACTTC
CASSTYGWDRVEQYF
>.|TRBJ2-7|TRBV5-1|once
TGCGCCAGCAGCCTCCAGACAGGCTATAGCTCCTACGAGCAGTACTTC
CASSLQTGYSSYEQYF
>.|TRBJ1-4|TRBV5-1|.
TGCGCCAGCAGTGAGCCGGCCGGCCTTAATGAAAAACTGTTTTTT
CASSEPAGLNEKLFF
>TRBD1|TRBJ1-2|TRBV29-1|once
TGCAGCGCCGAGACAGGGGCAAACTATGGCTACACCTTC
CSAETGANYGYTF
>TRBD1|TRBJ1-2|TRBV5-4|.
TGTGCCAGCAGCTTGGGTCAGGGGGCAAACTATGGCTACACCTTC
CASSLGQGANYGYTF
>TRBD1|TRBJ1-1|TRBV18|.
TGTGCCAGCTCACCGACAGGGAATGCTAAAGCTTTCTTT
CASSPTGNAKAFF